This paragraph reports one T cell receptor beta chain. Its cognate antigen is unknown. The sample belongs to a study of lymphopenia after photon versus proton radiotherapy. Study-wide results and limits: Proton therapy kept repertoires fairly stable, unlike photons, which gained effector/memory cells. Post-nadir diversity loss with photons came from oligoclonal expansion, particularly CD8+ Temra cells.

TCRdb keeps only in-frame clones here, not all; method: immunoSEQ multiplex PCR. The table lists about 50,000 clones, about 86% of them singletons, with roughly 29% in the top ten. Losses at the gene ends were 6 bases for V and 2 bases for J; bases not matched to a gene: 4. Germline V gene sequence: CDR1 LGHNT, CDR2 FRNRAP. The length of the CDR3 is 15 residues. This sequence was found in a man between 45 and 60 years old with gastric cancer. The specimen was peripheral blood, collected from a patient treated with photon-based radiotherapy. The V call is TRBV12-5, the J call TRBJ2-7, with 13 bases lining up with TRBD2. The CDR3: CASGPGTSGTYEQYF. In DNA form, the CDR3 reads TGTGCTAGTGGCCCAGGGACTAGCGGGACCTACGAGCAGTACTTC.